This T cell receptor beta chain originates from a study of blood T cell repertoires in COVID-19 (TCRdb year 2020). Regarding the research as a whole: Samples covering the acute and convalescent phases of COVID-19 were provided by collaborators in the United States, Italy and Spain. The material from the prospective study consisted of cDNA or gDNA derived from T cells, B-cell-depleted T cells, or PBMCs. Deeply sampled blood TCRbeta repertoires from subjects exposed to, actively infected with, or recovered from COVID-19 were included in the dataset. The repertoires were made available in a free public database intended to serve as a resource for research on the immune response to SARS-CoV-2. The samples were drawn from two sources: the first 160 participants of the ongoing ImmuneRACE study, and 1,000 to 1,500 subjects contributed by 6 global collaborators. The sample metadata nearly always contained a de-identified subject ID, COVID-19 status, age in years and sex. Where HLA class I and class II types were available, the types were taken from metadata supplied by the sample provider, not from assay-based typing. Broad study findings and their caveats: Clinical and demographic metadata were provided uncurated, with the amount varying by source and participant.

As regards this clone: Its antigen remains unidentified. Base qualities were left out, and no much larger clone turns up one base away.

Whole blood was collected in K2EDTA tubes by collaborating institutions according to the institutions' own protocols. For TCRbeta analysis, collaborator samples were shipped as frozen whole blood, as isolated PBMCs, or as DNA extracted from either sample type. V is trimmed back by 3 bases and J by 5 bases, and the junction contains 4 bases that no gene match accounts for. Sequences MNHNS (CDR1) and SASEGT (CDR2) are obtained from the germline V gene. The CDR3 goes from the cysteine to the phenylalanine over 14 residues. The kept DNA is CDR3 alone, 42 bases in frame from the first base. TCRbeta CDR3 regions were amplified from genomic DNA by means of the immunoSEQ Assay, a bias-controlled multiplex PCR. The paper's data handling went like this. The number of nucleated cells in each sample was estimated from the amplification of reference gene primers within the assay. To quantify the absolute abundance of each unique TCRbeta CDR3 rearrangement, sequence reads were collapsed and filtered. For each sample, productive Simpson clonality was calculated as the square root of Simpson's diversity index across productive rearrangements. This immuneACCESS table, as held by TCRdb, lists in-frame sequences with V and J called but not all clones. Of the missing ones, under half trace to an unresolved V gene in checked studies; the others have no known cause. The DNA was the basis for D and trimming; V, J and clone size are from that table. This sample is represented by 84,000 or so clones; 60% to 80% of them were singletons. The top ten clones comprise around 9.4% of the sample.

The sequence came from a human donor in a cohort sampled during active COVID-19. Material: peripheral blood. Rearrangement joined TRBV6-1 to TRBJ1-2, with 9 bases aligning to TRBD1. The DNA sequence is TGTGCCAGCAGTGACCCGGGACAGGGTTATGGCTACACCTTC. This encodes CASSDPGQGYGYTF.